The next 17 T cell receptor beta chains were all read from a single sample in a study of control samples from healthy donors and cancer patients. Sequenced by immunoSEQ multiplex PCR; TCRdb stores in-frame clones only, minus some. This sample has about 170,000 clones, with 85% to 90% found just once. The sample consisted of blood. The origin of the receptors is a man aged 30 to 45 in good health.

The chain employs TRBV27 and TRBJ1-4; D perhaps matches TRBD1 (5 bases). V was cut by 5 bases and J by 4 bases, with 14 bases left in between. Germline assignment: CDR1 MNHEY and CDR2 SMNVEV (reference sequence). This CDR3 has 15 amino acids. The DNA for the CDR3 is TGTGCCAGCAGTCAACAAGGGAGGGGTAATGAAAAACTGTTTTTT. Amino acid sequence: CASSQQGRGNEKLFF.

The chain is built from TRBV19 and TRBJ1-2; perhaps TRBD1 as D (5 bases). Germline CDR1 and CDR2: LNHDA and SQIVND (reference sequence). Trimming took off 6 bases at V and 2 bases at J, with 10 bases between the two ends. This CDR3 has 13 residues. This CDR3 is CASRDSVNYGYTF. The CDR3 DNA is TGTGCCAGTAGAGACAGCGTCAACTATGGCTACACCTTC.

The CDR3 is CASSFQQQAGSYEQYF. The CDR3 nucleotides are TGTGCCAGCAGTTTCCAGCAACAGGCGGGCTCCTACGAGCAGTACTTC. The chain has TRBV28 and TRBJ2-7; the D call may be TRBD1 or TRBD2 (5 bases each). This CDR3 is built from 16 residues. V lost 3 bases to trimming and J lost 0 bases, with 15 bases between them. Per the germline V gene, CDR1 is MDHEN and CDR2 is SYDVKM.

The chain couples TRBV19 to TRBJ1-6; D gene ambiguous. The V gene's germline CDR1 is LNHDA and CDR2 SQIVND (reference sequence). V lost 5 bases, J lost 7 bases, and 15 bases lay in between. The CDR3 loop spans 15 amino acids. CDR3 bases: TGTGCCAGTAGTCGCTTAGGAGACGTCAATTCACCCCTCCACTTT. It yields the protein CASSRLGDVNSPLHF.

As DNA, the CDR3 is TGTGCCACCACGCCCGGGACAGGGGAAAAGCAGTACTTC. Translation: CATTPGTGEKQYF. The chain joins TRBV5-4 to TRBJ2-7; 10 bases match TRBD1. Trimming took 9 bases from V and 8 from J; bases not matched to a gene: 11. CDR3 length equals 13 residues. CDR1 is SGHNT, CDR2 YYREEE, per germline (reference sequence). Full variable domain (missing parts from reference TRBV5-4 and TRBJ2-7): ETGVTQSPTHLIKTRGQQVTLRCSSQSGHNTVSWYQQALGQGPQFIFQYYREEENGRGNFPPRFSGLQFPNYSSELNVNALELDDSALYLCATTPGTGEKQYFGPGTRLTVT.

The chain carries TRBV24-1 and TRBJ1-2, with a tentative D call TRBD1 (6 bases). The CDR3 is 15 amino acids. V lost 5 bases to trimming and J lost 8 bases, with 20 bases between them. Looked up from germline, CDR1 is KGHDR and CDR2 is SFDVKD. This chain's CDR3 is CATSAASWAGDGYTF. DNA of the CDR3: TGTGCCACCAGTGCTGCCTCGTGGGCAGGGGACGGCTACACCTTC.

The rearrangement uses TRBV10-3 and TRBJ2-1, with D possibly being TRBD2 (6 bases). Germline V gene data show CDR1 as ENHRY and CDR2 as SYGVKD. This CDR3 has 14 amino acids. V lost 11 bases and J lost 8, with 22 bases in between. The DNA of the CDR3 is TGTGCCCTGGCCGAAGGGACGGGGGTCTATGAGCAGTTCTTC. The encoded protein is CALAEGTGVYEQFF.

This rearrangement joins TRBV6-5 to TRBJ1-1, with a possible D match to TRBD1 (5 bases). The CDR3 runs to 13 residues. The V and J ends lost 11 bases and 7 bases respectively, with 20 bases between them. Germline V gives CDR1 MNHEY, CDR2 SVGAGI. CDR3 sequence reads: CASSPPYRNEAFF. The CDR3 region has the DNA TGTGCCTCCTCCCCCCCCTACAGGAATGAAGCTTTCTTT.

V and J are TRBV9 and TRBJ2-3; TRBD1 aligns across 7 bases. V shed 0 bases, J shed 4 bases, and the junction held 8 bases outside the gene matches. Germline V gene data show CDR1 as SGDLS and CDR2 as YYNGEE. The length of the CDR3 is 16 residues. The CDR3 loop is CASSVEGAAYPDTQYF. For the CDR3, the DNA is TGTGCCAGCAGCGTAGAGGGGGCGGCATACCCAGATACGCAGTATTTT.

The genes are TRBV18 and TRBJ1-3; TRBD1 matches 10 bases. J lost 0 bases, V lost 5 bases, and 7 bases had no gene match. The CDR3 is 17 amino acids. Germline V gene data show CDR1 as KGHSH and CDR2 as LQKENI. The CDR3 DNA reads TGTGCCAGCTCATCGACAGGGGGCGTGGGCTCTGGAAACACCATATATTTT. Its protein product is CASSSTGGVGSGNTIYF.

The chain couples TRBV7-8 to TRBJ1-1; 8 nucleotides align to TRBD1. J lost 0 bases, V lost 4 bases, and 7 bases had no gene match. CDR3 length: 16 residues. In germline, CDR1 is SGHVS, CDR2 FQNEAQ. CDR3 coding DNA: TGTGCCAGCAGCTCCCAGGGGGCTCCAATGAACACTGAAGCTTTCTTT. Translation gives CASSSQGAPMNTEAFF.

This chain connects TRBV7-2 to TRBJ2-7; D might be TRBD2 (6 bases). Germline V gene sequence: CDR1 SGHTA, CDR2 FQGNSA. V was clipped by 5 bases and J by 6 bases, with 11 bases between them. This CDR3 spans 12 amino acids. CDR3 amino acids: CASSLGLIEQYF. In DNA form, the CDR3 reads TGTGCCAGCAGCCTCGGACTAATCGAGCAGTACTTC.

J is TRBJ2-4 and V is TRBV7-2; D remains ambiguous. V was clipped by 5 bases and J by 5 bases, with 16 bases between them. This CDR3 has 15 residues. CDR1 and CDR2 (germline): SGHTA, FQGNSA. In DNA form, the CDR3 reads TGTGCCAGCAGCCCTCTCGCCCTTGGGGAAAACATTCAGTACTTC. Amino acid sequence: CASSPLALGENIQYF.

V and J are TRBV3-1 (or the pseudogene TRBV3-2) and TRBJ2-7, with D tentatively TRBD2 (6 bases). The CDR3 spans 17 residues. Trimming pared 4 bases from V and 2 bases from J, leaving 21 bases between. CDR1 LGHDT and CDR2 YNNKEL come from the germline V gene (reference sequence). The CDR3 loop is CASSLPSPTGGTYEQYF. The CDR3 DNA follows: TGTGCCAGCAGCCTTCCATCCCCAACCGGCGGGACCTACGAGCAGTACTTC.

Turning to this clone: An end of the junction does not agree with germline; a read error may underlie this. J is TRBJ2-1 and V is TRBV12-3 or TRBV12-4; D remains ambiguous. The CDR3 has 10 amino acids. CDR3 amino acids: CASSLAGIVF. The CDR3 DNA is TGTGCCAGCAGTTTAGCTGGGATCGTCTTC.

The CDR3 sequence: CASGSRDRPVETQYF. The CDR3, as DNA: TGTGCCAGCGGTTCGAGGGACAGACCCGTGGAGACCCAGTACTTC. The rearrangement uses TRBV28 and TRBJ2-5, with TRBD1 matching 7 bases. Germline V gene sequence: CDR1 MDHEN, CDR2 SYDVKM. CDR3 length equals 15 residues. V lost 8 bases to trimming and J lost 5 bases; unmatched junction nucleotides: 14.

The V call is TRBV6-6, the J call TRBJ1-5, with D possibly TRBD1 on 6 matching bases. From germline, CDR1 is MNHNY and CDR2 SVGAGI (reference sequence). The CDR3 loop spans 15 amino acids. V lost 4 bases and J 0 bases, leaving 10 bases between the germline ends. The CDR3 region is CASSLQGGSNQPQHF. In DNA form, the CDR3 reads TGTGCCAGCAGTTTACAGGGAGGTAGCAATCAGCCCCAGCATTTT.